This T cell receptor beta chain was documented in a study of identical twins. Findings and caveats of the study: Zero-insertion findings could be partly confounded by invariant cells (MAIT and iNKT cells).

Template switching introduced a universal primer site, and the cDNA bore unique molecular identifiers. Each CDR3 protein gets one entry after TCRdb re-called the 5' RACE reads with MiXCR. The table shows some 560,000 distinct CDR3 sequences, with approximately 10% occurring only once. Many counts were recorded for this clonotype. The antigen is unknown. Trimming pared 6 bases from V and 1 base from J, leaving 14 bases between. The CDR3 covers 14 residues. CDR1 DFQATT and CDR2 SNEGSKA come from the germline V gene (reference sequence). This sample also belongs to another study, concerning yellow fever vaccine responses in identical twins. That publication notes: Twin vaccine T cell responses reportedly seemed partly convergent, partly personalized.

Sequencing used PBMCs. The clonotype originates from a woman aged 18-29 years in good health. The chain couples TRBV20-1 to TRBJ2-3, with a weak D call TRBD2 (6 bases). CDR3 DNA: TGCAGTGCAATACCGGGACTCGGCACAGATACGCAGTATTTT. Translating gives CSAIPGLGTDTQYF.